This entry describes one T cell receptor (beta chain). Distinct nucleotide sequences in the sample also encode this CDR3. Libraries were prepared by immunoSEQ multiplex PCR; TCRdb keeps only in-frame clonotypes and omits some of them. The sample comprises 150,000 to 200,000 clones, just over 90% of which are singletons, and 2.6% rests with the top ten. This entry belongs to a study of T cell responses to AZD1222 COVID-19 vaccine. Study at large: Second-dose intervals of approximately 4 or approximately 12 weeks were pooled.

Germline CDR1 and CDR2: SEHNR and FQNEAQ (reference sequence). CDR3 size: 15 residues. V gave up 0 bases and J gave up 8 bases, with 16 bases separating them. The gene calls are TRBV7-9 and TRBJ1-2; D call uncertain. The source is an adult in good health. This specimen was peripheral blood, taken on day 0 of AZD1222 vaccination. CDR3 nucleotide sequence: TGTGCCAGCAGCTTAGCCTCTTCAAGCTCCTACGGCTACACCTTC. It specifies CASSLASSSSYGYTF.